A selection of T cell receptor beta chains follows, all from one sample in a study of blood T cells in healthy people across ages. TCRdb redid the calling of the 5' RACE reads with MiXCR, one entry per CDR3 protein. The data show about 1.1 million distinct CDR3 sequences, with around two fifths seen just once and roughly 13% held by the top ten. Source material: blood. The receptors come from a man aged 18 to 29 in good health. The CDR3 runs from the conserved cysteine through the conserved F or W. The order of the fields is J gene, D gene, V gene, clone size, CDR3 protein, CDR3 DNA. The D gene is left open where the match is weak. Clone sizes are given selectively: once, few, many, or a class where the clone is expanded.

J gene: TRBJ2-3; D gene: TRBD2; V gene: TRBV2; clone size: few; CDR3 protein: CALSVAGDRTDTQYF; CDR3 DNA: TGTGCCCTGTCGGTAGCGGGGGACCGCACAGATACGCAGTATTTT
J gene: TRBJ2-4; D gene: TRBD2; V gene: TRBV12-3/TRBV12-4; clone size: few; CDR3 protein: CASSFEERGGVKNIQYF; CDR3 DNA: TGTGCCAGCAGTTTCGAGGAGCGGGGGGGCGTCAAAAACATTCAGTACTTC
J gene: TRBJ2-1; D gene: TRBD1; V gene: TRBV4-1; clone size: NA; CDR3 protein: CASSRYTGGSETQFF; CDR3 DNA: TGCGCCAGCAGCAGGTACACAGGGGGCTCAGAGACCCAGTTCTTC
J gene: TRBJ2-1; D gene: NA; V gene: TRBV20-1; clone size: once; CDR3 protein: CSANPVMGGRNEQFF; CDR3 DNA: TGCAGTGCCAATCCGGTGATGGGGGGTAGGAATGAGCAGTTCTTC
J gene: TRBJ2-1; D gene: TRBD2; V gene: TRBV9; clone size: NA; CDR3 protein: CASGTSGMWEQFF; CDR3 DNA: TGTGCCAGCGGGACTAGCGGGATGTGGGAGCAGTTCTTC
J gene: TRBJ2-7; D gene: NA; V gene: TRBV6-1; clone size: NA; CDR3 protein: CAGCPTDHLGYEQYF; CDR3 DNA: TGTGCCGGCTGCCCCACAGACCACCTTGGCTACGAGCAGTACTTC
J gene: TRBJ2-1; D gene: TRBD1; V gene: TRBV4-3; clone size: few; CDR3 protein: CASSHDLGQGARNEQFF; CDR3 DNA: TGCGCCAGCAGCCATGACTTGGGACAGGGGGCGCGTAATGAGCAGTTCTTC
J gene: TRBJ2-7; D gene: TRBD2; V gene: TRBV4-3; clone size: few; CDR3 protein: CASSRTSGGPSSYEQYF; CDR3 DNA: TGCGCCAGCAGCCGAACTAGCGGGGGGCCGAGCTCCTACGAGCAGTACTTC
J gene: TRBJ1-1; D gene: NA; V gene: TRBV7-9; clone size: NA; CDR3 protein: CASSLVEGYTEAFF; CDR3 DNA: TGTGCCAGCAGCTTAGTGGAGGGGTACACTGAAGCTTTCTTT
J gene: TRBJ1-5; D gene: NA; V gene: TRBV4-3; clone size: few; CDR3 protein: CASSQDFGQPQHF; CDR3 DNA: TGCGCCAGCAGCCAAGATTTTGGTCAGCCCCAGCATTTT
J gene: TRBJ1-1; D gene: NA; V gene: TRBV20-1; clone size: many; CDR3 protein: CSALKVAGVLNTEAFF; CDR3 DNA: TGCAGTGCCCTAAAGGTGGCAGGGGTCCTGAACACTGAAGCTTTCTTT
J gene: TRBJ2-7; D gene: TRBD1; V gene: TRBV5-1; clone size: NA; CDR3 protein: CASSTGTETSYEQYF; CDR3 DNA: TGCGCCAGCAGCACCGGGACAGAGACCTCCTACGAGCAGTACTTC
J gene: TRBJ2-7; D gene: NA; V gene: TRBV4-1; clone size: NA; CDR3 protein: CASSQGTPYEQYF; CDR3 DNA: TGCGCCAGCAGCCAAGGGACCCCCTACGAGCAGTACTTC
J gene: TRBJ1-1; D gene: TRBD1; V gene: TRBV6-2/TRBV6-3; clone size: few; CDR3 protein: CASSYGDRLNTEAFF; CDR3 DNA: TGTGCCAGCAGTTACGGGGACAGGTTGAACACTGAAGCTTTCTTT
J gene: TRBJ2-3; D gene: NA; V gene: TRBV5-1; clone size: NA; CDR3 protein: CASCQGSGTDTQYF; CDR3 DNA: TGCGCCTCTTGCCAGGGTTCTGGCACAGATACGCAGTATTTT
J gene: TRBJ1-1; D gene: NA; V gene: TRBV14; clone size: NA; CDR3 protein: CASSQDRVKYTEAFF; CDR3 DNA: TGTGCCAGCAGCCAAGATCGGGTAAAATACACTGAAGCTTTCTTT
J gene: TRBJ2-1; D gene: TRBD1; V gene: TRBV29-1; clone size: few; CDR3 protein: CSAGGFGNEQFF; CDR3 DNA: TGCAGCGCAGGGGGCTTTGGCAATGAGCAGTTCTTC
J gene: TRBJ2-3; D gene: NA; V gene: TRBV6-2/TRBV6-3; clone size: many; CDR3 protein: CASSYERPGREYF; CDR3 DNA: TGTGCCAGCAGTTACGAGAGGCCTGGTAGAGAGTATTTT
J gene: TRBJ2-3; D gene: NA; V gene: TRBV29-1; clone size: NA; CDR3 protein: CSVEDGTLLNTDTQYF; CDR3 DNA: TGCAGCGTTGAAGACGGGACCCTCCTGAACACAGATACGCAGTATTTT
J gene: TRBJ2-3; D gene: NA; V gene: TRBV4-3; clone size: NA; CDR3 protein: CASSQGGQGGVGDTQYF; CDR3 DNA: TGCGCCAGCAGCCAAGGGGGGCAGGGGGGGGTAGGAGATACGCAGTATTTT
J gene: TRBJ1-1; D gene: NA; V gene: TRBV6-1; clone size: NA; CDR3 protein: CASSEALTSMNTEAFF; CDR3 DNA: TGTGCCAGCAGTGAAGCGCTCACTTCAATGAACACTGAAGCTTTCTTT
J gene: TRBJ2-7; D gene: NA; V gene: TRBV12-3/TRBV12-4; clone size: NA; CDR3 protein: CASSLDSLTSYNEQYF; CDR3 DNA: TGTGCCAGCAGTTTAGACAGCCTTACCTCCTACAATGAGCAGTACTTC